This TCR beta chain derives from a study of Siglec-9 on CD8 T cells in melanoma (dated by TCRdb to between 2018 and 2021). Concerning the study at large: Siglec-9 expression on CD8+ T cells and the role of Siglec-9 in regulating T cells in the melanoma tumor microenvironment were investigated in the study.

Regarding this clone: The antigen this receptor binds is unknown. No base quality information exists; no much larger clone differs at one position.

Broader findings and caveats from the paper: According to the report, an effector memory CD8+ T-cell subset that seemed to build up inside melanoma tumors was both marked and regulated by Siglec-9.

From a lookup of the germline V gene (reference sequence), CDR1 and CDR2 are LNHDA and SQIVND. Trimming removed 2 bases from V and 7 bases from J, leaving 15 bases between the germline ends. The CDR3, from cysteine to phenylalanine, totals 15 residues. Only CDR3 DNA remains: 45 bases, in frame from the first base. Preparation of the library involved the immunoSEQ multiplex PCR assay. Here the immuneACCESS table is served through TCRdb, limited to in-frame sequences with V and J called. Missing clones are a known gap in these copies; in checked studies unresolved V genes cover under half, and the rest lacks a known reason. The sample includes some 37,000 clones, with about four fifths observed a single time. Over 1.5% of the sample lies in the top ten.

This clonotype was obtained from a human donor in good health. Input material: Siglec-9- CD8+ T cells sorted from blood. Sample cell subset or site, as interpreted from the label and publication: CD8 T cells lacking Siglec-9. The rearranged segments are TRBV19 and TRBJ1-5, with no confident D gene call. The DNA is TGTGCCAGTAGTATAAATGGGTGGGGTGGCCAGCCCCAGCATTTT. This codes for CASSINGWGGQPQHF. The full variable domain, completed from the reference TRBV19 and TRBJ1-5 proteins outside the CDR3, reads DGGITQSPKYLFRKEGQNVTLSCEQNLNHDAMYWYRQDPGQGLRLIYYSQIVNDFQKGDIAEGYSVSREKKESFPLTVTSAQKNPTAFYLCASSINGWGGQPQHFGDGTRLSIL.